Given below is one T cell receptor (beta chain) in context. Its antigen is undetermined. With V trimmed by 5 bases and J by 1 base, 2 bases remained unmatched. Germline V gene lookup returns CDR1 SGHRS and CDR2 YFSETQ. The CDR3 runs 15 residues. Donors in the study were healthy people who gave bone marrow. These data belong to a study of cytomegalovirus exposure and HLA in healthy donors. Overall study results and limits: Reports indicated that the classifier achieved high specificity and sensitivity in diagnosing cytomegalovirus status. Likely technical artifact: a cluster of highly shared sequence variants.

Vbeta (60) and Jbeta (13) primers were used in the PCR. Profiled with immunoSEQ multiplex PCR; TCRdb holds only in-frame clones, not every one. The sample carries approximately 190,000 clones, over 80% recorded once. V is TRBV5-1 and J is TRBJ2-2; 10 bases agree with TRBD1. The source of this sequence is a man aged 35 to 55 in good health and CMV-seropositive. Sequencing was done on a sample of PBMCs. In nucleotides, the CDR3 is TGCGCCAGCAGTCGGGACAGGGGGAACACCGGGGAGCTGTTTTTT. It translates to CASSRDRGNTGELFF.